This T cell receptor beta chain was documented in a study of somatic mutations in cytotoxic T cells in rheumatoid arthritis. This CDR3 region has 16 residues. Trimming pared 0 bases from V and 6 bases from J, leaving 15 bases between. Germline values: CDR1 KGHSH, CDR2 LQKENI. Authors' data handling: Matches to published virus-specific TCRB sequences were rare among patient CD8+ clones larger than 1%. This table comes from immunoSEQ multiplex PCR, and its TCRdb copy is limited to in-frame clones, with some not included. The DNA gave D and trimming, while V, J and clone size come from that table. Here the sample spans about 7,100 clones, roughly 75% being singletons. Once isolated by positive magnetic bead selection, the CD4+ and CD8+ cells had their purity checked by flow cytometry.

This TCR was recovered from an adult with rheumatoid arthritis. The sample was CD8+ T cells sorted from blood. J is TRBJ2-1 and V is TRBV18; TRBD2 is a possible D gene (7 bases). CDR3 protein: CASSPPGGALGNEQFF. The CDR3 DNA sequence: TGTGCCAGCTCACCACCGGGGGGGGCTCTAGGCAATGAGCAGTTCTTC.